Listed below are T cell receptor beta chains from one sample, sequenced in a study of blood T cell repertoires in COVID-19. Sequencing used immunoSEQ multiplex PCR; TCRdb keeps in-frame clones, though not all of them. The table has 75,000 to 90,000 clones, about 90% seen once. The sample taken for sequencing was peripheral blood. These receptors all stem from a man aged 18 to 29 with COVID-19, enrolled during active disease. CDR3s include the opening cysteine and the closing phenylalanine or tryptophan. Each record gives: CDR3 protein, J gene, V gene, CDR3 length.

cdr3_aa: CASSSGLADNEQFF
j_call: TRBJ2-1
v_call: TRBV19
cdr3_length: 14

cdr3_aa: CASSLGGGQETQYF
j_call: TRBJ2-5
v_call: TRBV5-1
cdr3_length: 14

cdr3_aa: CASSQRRNSYEQYF
j_call: TRBJ2-7
v_call: TRBV4-3
cdr3_length: 14

cdr3_aa: CASRQGQSNQPQHF
j_call: TRBJ1-5
v_call: TRBV19
cdr3_length: 14

cdr3_aa: CASSINAGGTSEAFF
j_call: TRBJ1-1
v_call: TRBV19
cdr3_length: 15

cdr3_aa: CASSSQGAHGYTF
j_call: TRBJ1-2
v_call: TRBV28
cdr3_length: 13

cdr3_aa: CASSGATALNEKLLF
j_call: TRBJ1-4
v_call: TRBV25-1
cdr3_length: 15

cdr3_aa: CASSLYGTGDYSNQPQHF
j_call: TRBJ1-5
v_call: TRBV28
cdr3_length: 18

cdr3_aa: CASSSLTDYGYTF
j_call: TRBJ1-2
v_call: TRBV27
cdr3_length: 13

cdr3_aa: CASRGTGLEQFF
j_call: TRBJ2-1
v_call: TRBV27
cdr3_length: 12

cdr3_aa: CASSFTLRGRTEAFF
j_call: TRBJ1-1
v_call: TRBV7-2
cdr3_length: 15

cdr3_aa: CASFKGETQYF
j_call: TRBJ2-5
v_call: TRBV27
cdr3_length: 11

cdr3_aa: CASSRDRATTDTQYF
j_call: TRBJ2-3
v_call: TRBV5-4
cdr3_length: 15

cdr3_aa: CASSPGQLNSPLHF
j_call: TRBJ1-6
v_call: TRBV6-2/TRBV6-3
cdr3_length: 14

cdr3_aa: CASSPTAYPWAPNEKLFF
j_call: TRBJ1-4
v_call: TRBV27
cdr3_length: 18

cdr3_aa: CASSLGGGDYSNQPQHF
j_call: TRBJ1-5
v_call: TRBV10-2
cdr3_length: 17

cdr3_aa: CASSTTGALGYTF
j_call: TRBJ1-2
v_call: TRBV25-1
cdr3_length: 13

cdr3_aa: CASGQGRAYGYTF
j_call: TRBJ1-2
v_call: TRBV6-6
cdr3_length: 13

cdr3_aa: CASSPGLATSYEQYF
j_call: TRBJ2-7
v_call: TRBV4-2
cdr3_length: 15

cdr3_aa: CASSLGTGGIYNEQFF
j_call: TRBJ2-1
v_call: TRBV5-1
cdr3_length: 16

cdr3_aa: CASSAGLERTDTQYF
j_call: TRBJ2-3
v_call: TRBV19
cdr3_length: 15

cdr3_aa: CASTSSTYNEQFF
j_call: TRBJ2-1
v_call: TRBV12-3/TRBV12-4
cdr3_length: 13

cdr3_aa: CASSSPGSGGYTF
j_call: TRBJ1-2
v_call: TRBV5-1
cdr3_length: 13

cdr3_aa: CASSGGGQGSTDTQYF
j_call: TRBJ2-3
v_call: TRBV28
cdr3_length: 16

cdr3_aa: CASSYSGGLAGGSLGTDTQYF
j_call: TRBJ2-3
v_call: TRBV6-2/TRBV6-3
cdr3_length: 21

cdr3_aa: CSVGSPSSYEQYF
j_call: TRBJ2-7
v_call: TRBV29-1
cdr3_length: 13

cdr3_aa: CASSESLAGTEQFF
j_call: TRBJ2-1
v_call: TRBV10-1
cdr3_length: 14

cdr3_aa: CATSRGRAYNEQFF
j_call: TRBJ2-1
v_call: TRBV15
cdr3_length: 14

cdr3_aa: CAWRTAVYNSPLHF
j_call: TRBJ1-6
v_call: TRBV30
cdr3_length: 14

cdr3_aa: CASSIGTRRSYEQYF
j_call: TRBJ2-7
v_call: TRBV19
cdr3_length: 15

cdr3_aa: CASSQGGGGQPQHF
j_call: TRBJ1-5
v_call: TRBV14
cdr3_length: 14

cdr3_aa: CASSRTGRNEQYF
j_call: TRBJ2-7
v_call: TRBV9
cdr3_length: 13

cdr3_aa: CAIRGLADTYEQYF
j_call: TRBJ2-7
v_call: TRBV10-3
cdr3_length: 14

cdr3_aa: CASSSPLNEKLLF
j_call: TRBJ1-4
v_call: TRBV28
cdr3_length: 13

cdr3_aa: CASSPQGASNQPQHF
j_call: TRBJ1-5
v_call: TRBV7-9
cdr3_length: 15

cdr3_aa: CASSSSGSRFSYEQYF
j_call: TRBJ2-7
v_call: TRBV6-5
cdr3_length: 16

cdr3_aa: CASSVGTGNTGELFF
j_call: TRBJ2-2
v_call: TRBV9
cdr3_length: 15

cdr3_aa: CATGQDYSNQPQHF
j_call: TRBJ1-5
v_call: TRBV24-1
cdr3_length: 14

cdr3_aa: CASSQGYRGGWEQYF
j_call: TRBJ2-7
v_call: TRBV4-3
cdr3_length: 15

cdr3_aa: CASSEIASRTYEQYF
j_call: TRBJ2-7
v_call: TRBV2
cdr3_length: 15

cdr3_aa: CASSYRENPIYEQYF
j_call: TRBJ2-7
v_call: TRBV6-5
cdr3_length: 15

cdr3_aa: CASSPLGTEREKLFF
j_call: TRBJ1-4
v_call: TRBV7-6
cdr3_length: 15

cdr3_aa: CASSGRDSQETQYF
j_call: TRBJ2-5
v_call: TRBV9
cdr3_length: 14